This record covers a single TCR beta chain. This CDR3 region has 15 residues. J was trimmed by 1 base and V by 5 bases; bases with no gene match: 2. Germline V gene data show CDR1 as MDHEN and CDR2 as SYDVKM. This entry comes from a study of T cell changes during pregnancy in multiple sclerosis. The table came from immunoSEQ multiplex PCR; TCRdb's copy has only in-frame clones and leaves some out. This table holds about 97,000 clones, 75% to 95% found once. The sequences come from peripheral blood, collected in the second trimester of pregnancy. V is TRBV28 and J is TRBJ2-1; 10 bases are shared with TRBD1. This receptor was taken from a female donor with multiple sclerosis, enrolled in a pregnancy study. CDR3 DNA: TGTGCCAGCAGTAGGGACAGGGGATCCTACAATGAGCAGTTCTTC. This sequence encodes CASSRDRGSYNEQFF.